This T cell receptor (beta chain) was recorded in a study of CD8 T cells in Susac syndrome. CDR1 is SEHNR and CDR2 is FQNEAQ in the germline V gene (reference sequence). V lost 5 bases and J 6 bases, leaving 10 bases between the germline ends. This CDR3 has 12 residues. The authors reverse transcribed roughly 0.5 to 1 ug RNA with random hexamers. TCRdb itself ran the immunoSEQ multiplex PCR reads through MiXCR, one entry per CDR3 protein. The repertoire holds about 190,000 distinct CDR3 sequences, with 85% to 95% as singletons. Sequencing used CD8+ T cells from PBMCs. The sequence derives from a human donor with Susac syndrome. The chain combines TRBV7-9 with TRBJ1-2; D not resolved. This CDR3 reads CASSPRSDGYTF. The CDR3 bases are TGTGCCAGCAGCCCCCGGTCAGATGGCTACACCTTC.